These 5 T cell receptor beta chains were all obtained from the same sample, sequenced in a study of T cell responses to AZD1222 COVID-19 vaccine. Sequenced by immunoSEQ multiplex PCR; TCRdb stores in-frame clones only, minus some. The repertoire holds about 130,000 clones, with approximately 85% as singletons. The sequenced sample was peripheral blood, obtained on day 0 of AZD1222 vaccination. The origin of the receptors is an adult in good health.

The rearrangement links TRBV29-1 to TRBJ2-1; 11 bases line up with TRBD1. Losses at the gene ends were 4 bases for V and 4 bases for J; bases not matched to a gene: 3. Germline V gene data show CDR1 as SQVTM and CDR2 as ANQGSEA. This CDR3 spans 14 amino acids. CDR3 sequence: CSVARDRGYNEQFF. In DNA, the CDR3 is TGCAGCGTTGCCCGGGACAGGGGGTACAATGAGCAGTTCTTC.

This clone was recorded once. The J gene is TRBJ1-6, the V gene TRBV5-1, with a tentative D call TRBD1 (5 bases). The CDR3 runs 15 residues. From germline, CDR1 is SGHRS and CDR2 YFSETQ. V dropped 4 bases and J dropped 7 bases, with 15 bases sitting between them. The CDR3 spells CASSLRELGNSPLHF. The DNA of the CDR3 is TGCGCCAGCAGCCTCAGGGAGCTGGGGAATTCACCCCTCCACTTT. The full variable domain, its missing parts supplied by reference TRBV5-1 and TRBJ1-6, is KAGVTQTPRYLIKTRGQQVTLSCSPISGHRSVSWYQQTPGQGLQFLFEYFSETQRNKGNFPGRFSGRQFSNSRSEMNVSTLELGDSALYLCASSLRELGNSPLHFGNGTRLTVT.

J is TRBJ2-3 and V is TRBV9; 12 positions agree with TRBD2. The V gene end was trimmed by 4 bases and the J gene end by 0 bases; junction bases not matched to a gene: 6. The length of the CDR3 is 17 residues. Germline loops: CDR1 SGDLS, CDR2 YYNGEE. The CDR3 DNA reads TGTGCCAGCAGCCCAGGGGGGACTAGCGGGAGCACAGATACGCAGTATTTT. It yields the protein CASSPGGTSGSTDTQYF.

J is TRBJ2-3 and V is TRBV5-1, with 12 bases that match TRBD2. The germline V gene has CDR1 SGHRS and CDR2 YFSETQ. The CDR3 length is 17 residues. J gave up 4 bases and V 2 bases, and 8 bases lay outside the gene matches. The CDR3: CASSLGLAGFGADTQYF. The CDR3 DNA reads as TGCGCCAGCAGCTTAGGACTAGCGGGGTTCGGAGCAGATACGCAGTATTTT. The full variable domain, its missing parts supplied by reference TRBV5-1 and TRBJ2-3, is KAGVTQTPRYLIKTRGQQVTLSCSPISGHRSVSWYQQTPGQGLQFLFEYFSETQRNKGNFPGRFSGRQFSNSRSEMNVSTLELGDSALYLCASSLGLAGFGADTQYFGPGTRLTVL.

The chain joins TRBV6-2 or TRBV6-3 to TRBJ1-1; D is ambiguous. This CDR3 has 17 amino acids. Trimming took off 5 bases at V and 4 bases at J, with 23 bases between the two ends. Germline lookup yields CDR1 MNHEY and CDR2 SVGEGT. The CDR3 loop reads CASSHFGGTNLATEAFF. The DNA of the CDR3 is TGTGCCAGCAGTCACTTCGGCGGCACCAACTTGGCCACTGAAGCTTTCTTT.